The clone carrying this T cell receptor beta chain was seen a few times. Source study methods: How many nucleated cells were present was estimated from reference gene primer amplification. Data came from immunoSEQ multiplex PCR; TCRdb stores just in-frame clones and leaves some out. Clone size and the V and J calls come from that table; the DNA yielded D and trimming. In the table there are fewer than 30,000 clones, over 70% of which are singletons. This CDR3 has 17 residues. J gave up 7 bases and V 0 bases, and 12 bases lay outside the gene matches. Looked up from germline, CDR1 is SGHRS and CDR2 is YFSETQ. This entry comes from a study of blood T cell repertoires in COVID-19. Study at large: The study drew acute and convalescent COVID-19 samples from the United States, Italy and Spain. T cells, B-cell-depleted T cells, or PBMCs provided the cDNA or gDNA that served as material.

The chain is built from TRBV5-1 and TRBJ1-4; 7 bases match TRBD1. Sequenced: peripheral blood. This clonotype was obtained from a man aged 50 to 59 with active or convalescent COVID-19. DNA for the CDR3: TGCGCCAGCAGCTTGGGCACAAAAACAGGGGCTGGTGAAAAACTGTTTTTT. Its protein product is CASSLGTKTGAGEKLFF.